A single sample gave rise to the 27 T cell receptor beta chains below, sequenced in a study of blood T cell repertoires in COVID-19. Assay used: immunoSEQ multiplex PCR; TCRdb lists only in-frame clones, some missing. The sample has some 400,000 clones; more than 85% are singletons. Sequenced sample: PBMCs or T cells enriched from blood (not recorded which). Receptors originate from a woman between 35 and 50 years old who had been exposed to COVID-19.

The chain employs TRBV29-1 and TRBJ2-1; perhaps TRBD2 as D (7 bases). CDR3 length: 15 amino acids. V lost 8 bases to trimming and J lost 8 bases, with 25 bases between them. The V gene's germline CDR1 is SQVTM and CDR2 ANQGSEA. The CDR3 bases are TGCAGCACTTTTCCACGGGGGGCGGCGTTGGATGAGCAGTTCTTC. It is translated as CSTFPRGAALDEQFF.

V and J are TRBV5-4 and TRBJ1-1, with 8 bases matching TRBD1. J gave up 4 bases and V 6 bases, and 11 bases lay outside the gene matches. The germline gives CDR1 SGHNT, CDR2 YYREEE (reference sequence). The CDR3 sequence is 15 residues long. CDR3 DNA sequence: TGTGCCAGCACCCCGAGGACGGGACAGGCCACTGAAGCTTTCTTT. Encoded protein: CASTPRTGQATEAFF.

This clone was found once. The V call is TRBV6-6, the J call TRBJ1-2, with a possible D match to TRBD1 (6 bases). The CDR3 runs to 15 residues. V was shortened by 2 bases and J by 6 bases, with 16 bases between the two germline ends. The germline V gene encodes CDR1 MNHNY and CDR2 SVGAGI (reference sequence). CDR3 in DNA: TGTGCCAGCAGTTACACCCAGGGTACAGGGAATGGCTACACCTTC. It specifies CASSYTQGTGNGYTF.

This clone came up once. The chain employs TRBV5-1 and TRBJ2-3; a weak D match, TRBD2 (6 bases). The V and J ends lost 5 bases and 6 bases respectively, with 13 bases between them. CDR1 is SGHRS, CDR2 YFSETQ, per germline. This CDR3 has 13 amino acids. DNA of the CDR3: TGCGCCAGCAGACCGGGACTCCACGATACGCAGTATTTT. It specifies CASRPGLHDTQYF.

The rearrangement uses TRBV19 and TRBJ2-7; tentative D call: TRBD2 (6 bases). CDR3 length: 12 residues. From germline, CDR1 is LNHDA and CDR2 SQIVND (reference sequence). V lost 5 bases and J 4 bases, leaving 9 bases between the germline ends. The CDR3 loop reads CASSPGRYEQYF. In nucleotides, the CDR3 is TGTGCCAGTAGTCCCGGGAGATACGAGCAGTACTTC.

The chain uses TRBV6-4 and TRBJ2-2; 7 nucleotides agree with TRBD1. Per the germline V gene, CDR1 is MRHNA and CDR2 is SNTAGT. The CDR3 totals 15 residues. V shed 6 bases and J 5 bases; nucleotides not matched to a gene: 9. As DNA, the CDR3 is TGTGCCAGCAGACCCCGACAGGGACCAACCGGGGAGCTGTTTTTT. Protein: CASRPRQGPTGELFF.

The chain combines TRBV7-2 with TRBJ1-1; D is undetermined. Germline lookup yields CDR1 SGHTA and CDR2 FQGNSA. V lost 2 bases to trimming and J lost 1 base, with 8 bases between them. The CDR3 sequence is 14 residues long. The chain's CDR3 is CASSLRAGNTEAFF. The DNA of the CDR3 is TGTGCCAGCAGCTTAAGGGCGGGGAACACTGAAGCTTTCTTT.

The rearrangement links TRBV27 to TRBJ1-2; D is unresolved. Germline V gene lookup returns CDR1 MNHEY and CDR2 SMNVEV (reference sequence). The CDR3 is 15 amino acids. V was shortened by 5 bases and J by 7 bases, with 20 bases between the two germline ends. In DNA form, the CDR3 reads TGTGCCAGCAGTCCCTACCCGTTACGGGTGGGTGGCTACACCTTC. Its protein product is CASSPYPLRVGGYTF.

The chain carries TRBV7-9 and TRBJ1-5; 7 bases align to TRBD1. Trimming removed 6 bases from V and 6 bases from J; junction bases left unmatched: 8. The CDR3 length is 14 residues. CDR1 is SEHNR and CDR2 is FQNEAQ in the germline V gene (reference sequence). The CDR3 loop is CASSLGAGGQPQHF. The CDR3, as DNA: TGTGCCAGCAGTTTGGGGGCAGGGGGTCAGCCCCAGCATTTT.

The rearrangement links TRBV7-9 to TRBJ2-4, with TRBD2 matching 7 bases. Germline assignment: CDR1 SEHNR and CDR2 FQNEAQ (reference sequence). The CDR3 contains 15 residues. J was trimmed by 0 bases and V by 5 bases; bases with no gene match: 4. CDR3 loop: CASSLQRGAKNIQYF. CDR3 nucleotide sequence: TGTGCCAGCAGCCTTCAGCGGGGAGCCAAAAACATTCAGTACTTC.

The chain carries TRBV5-6 and TRBJ2-2; perhaps TRBD2 as D (6 bases). V was shortened by 3 bases and J by 5 bases, with 11 bases between the two germline ends. The germline gives CDR1 SGHDT, CDR2 YYEEEE. The CDR3 loop spans 14 amino acids. The CDR3 region is CASSSLGGTGELFF. DNA for the CDR3: TGTGCCAGCAGCTCTCTTGGGGGGACCGGGGAGCTGTTTTTT.

The chain joins TRBV7-6 to TRBJ2-7; 7 bases map to TRBD1. The germline gives CDR1 SGHVS, CDR2 FNYEAQ. The junction had 9 bases not matched to a gene; V was cut back by 2 bases and J by 5 bases. The CDR3 contains 15 residues. The DNA for the CDR3 is TGTGCCAGCAGCTTAACGGGACAGTCTATTAACGAGCAGTACTTC. Translating gives CASSLTGQSINEQYF.

This chain uses TRBV3-1 (or the pseudogene TRBV3-2) with TRBJ1-5; D remains ambiguous. Germline CDR1 and CDR2: LGHDT and YNNKEL (reference sequence). V lost 4 bases to trimming and J lost 4 bases, with 8 bases between them. The CDR3 is made up of 13 amino acids. CDR3 DNA: TGTGCCAGCAGCCGAGCTCAAAATCAGCCCCAGCATTTT. Protein: CASSRAQNQPQHF.

The V gene is TRBV18, the J gene TRBJ1-1, with 8 bases identical to TRBD1. Germline assignment: CDR1 KGHSH and CDR2 LQKENI. V trimming: 4 bases; J trimming: 4 bases; junction bases outside the gene matches: 8. This CDR3 spans 15 amino acids. CDR3 protein: CASSRQGKRGTEAFF. The CDR3 nucleotides read TGTGCCAGCTCACGACAGGGGAAAAGGGGCACTGAAGCTTTCTTT.

In this sample, this clone turned up once. The rearrangement links TRBV29-1 to TRBJ2-1, with 9 bases fitting TRBD1. The CDR3 runs 11 residues. CDR1 is SQVTM and CDR2 is ANQGSEA in the germline V gene. Trimming took 7 bases from V and 10 from J; bases not matched to a gene: 5. The CDR3 bases are TGCAGCGCAGACAGGGGGGGAGAGCAGTTCTTC. Encoded protein: CSADRGGEQFF.

This clone was found a few times. The chain couples TRBV5-6 to TRBJ2-7; 7 nucleotides agree with TRBD2. Germline CDR1 and CDR2: SGHDT and YYEEEE. J was trimmed by 6 bases and V by 0 bases; bases with no gene match: 3. The CDR3 is made up of 13 amino acids. The CDR3 bases are TGTGCCAGCAGCTTGGAAACGGGGGGCGAGCAGTACTTC. This sequence encodes CASSLETGGEQYF.

This CDR3 is CASSLPSLLNTDTQYF. The CDR3 DNA is TGCGCCAGCAGCTTACCCTCACTCTTAAACACAGATACGCAGTATTTT. The chain recombines TRBV5-1 with TRBJ2-3; no definite D call. The V gene lost 2 bases and the J gene lost 2 bases, with 15 bases spanning the gap. The CDR3 totals 16 residues. Germline V CDR1 and CDR2: SGHRS, YFSETQ.

The J gene is TRBJ2-1, the V gene TRBV27, with 7 bases fitting TRBD2. After removal of 2 bases from V and 9 bases from J, the junction contained 13 bases not matched to a gene. The length of the CDR3 is 16 residues. CDR1 is MNHEY and CDR2 is SMNVEV in the germline V gene (reference sequence). The CDR3 loop reads CASSLLGGGRDGEQFF. In DNA, the CDR3 is TGTGCCAGCAGTTTACTCGGCGGCGGGAGAGACGGTGAGCAGTTCTTC.

The chain is built from TRBV5-1 and TRBJ1-1; tentatively, D is TRBD1 (5 bases). Between the trimmed V and J ends, which lost 0 bases and 5 bases, there was a span of 11 bases. CDR1 and CDR2 (germline): SGHRS, YFSETQ. The CDR3 is 14 residues long. The CDR3 DNA follows: TGCGCCAGCAGCTTGGTAGAGGGGAGGACTGAAGCTTTCTTT. As protein: CASSLVEGRTEAFF.

The V call is TRBV9, the J call TRBJ1-1; D is possibly TRBD1 (5 bases). This CDR3 has 11 residues. Between the trimmed V and J ends, which lost 4 bases and 7 bases, there was a span of 8 bases. In germline, CDR1 is SGDLS, CDR2 YYNGEE. CDR3 nucleotide sequence: TGTGCCAGCAGCCTTGACAGTGAAGCTTTCTTT. Its protein is CASSLDSEAFF.

The CDR3 loop is CATSRDPVRVTEAFF. The DNA of the CDR3 is TGTGCCACCAGCAGAGATCCGGTCCGGGTCACTGAAGCTTTCTTT. The genes are TRBV15 and TRBJ1-1, with no clear D. There are 15 residues in the CDR3. CDR1 and CDR2 (germline): LNHNV, YYDKDF (reference sequence). The V end lost 0 bases, the J end lost 4 bases, and 12 bases lay between the germline ends.

On this clone itself: The germline gene is not matched at one end of the junction; a read error may be the cause. The chain links TRBV4-1 to TRBJ2-1; no reliable D call. From germline, CDR1 is MGHRA and CDR2 YSYEKL. The CDR3 extends over 14 amino acids. CDR3 bases: TGCGCCAGCAGCCCCGACATAACCTACAATGATCAGTTCTTC. Its protein is CASSPDITYNDQFF.

This clone has just one count. V and J are TRBV4-3 and TRBJ1-1, with 8 bases matching TRBD1. The ends lost 4 bases at V and 1 base at J; junction bases unmatched: 2. The CDR3 is made up of 14 amino acids. The germline V gene encodes CDR1 LGHNA and CDR2 YSLEER. The CDR3 bases are TGCGCCAGCAGCCGAGGACAGGGGAACACTGAAGCTTTCTTT. It encodes CASSRGQGNTEAFF.

The chain has TRBV30 and TRBJ1-3; D is possibly TRBD1 (5 bases). CDR3 length: 16 residues. Germline assignment: CDR1 GTSNPN and CDR2 SVGIG (reference sequence). The V gene lost 4 bases and the J gene lost 9 bases, with 25 bases spanning the gap. DNA for the CDR3: TGTGCCTGGATTAAACTCCAGGGTAACGAGGTCGGCACCATATATTTT. This codes for CAWIKLQGNEVGTIYF. Looking up the rest from reference TRBV30 and TRBJ1-3 gives the full variable domain: SQTIHQWPATLVQPVGSPLSLECTVEGTSNPNLYWYRQAAGRGLQLLFYSVGIGQISSEVPQNLSASRPQDRQFILSSKKLLLSDSGFYLCAWIKLQGNEVGTIYFGEGSWLTVV.

J is TRBJ1-1 and V is TRBV30, with TRBD1 matching over 12 bases. The CDR3 consists of 15 residues. CDR1 and CDR2 (germline): GTSNPN, SVGIG (reference sequence). Germline trimming cut 4 bases from V and 1 base from J; bases unmatched to any gene: 4. CDR3 sequence (DNA): TGTGCCTGGAAGGGACAGGGGGCCCAGAACACTGAAGCTTTCTTT. The encoded protein is CAWKGQGAQNTEAFF.

The J gene is TRBJ1-6, the V gene TRBV6-1; a possible D gene is TRBD1 (6 bases). The V end was cut by 3 bases, the J end by 9 bases, with 15 bases between. CDR1 and CDR2 (germline): MNHNS, SASEGT. This CDR3 is 15 amino acids long. The CDR3 protein is CASSDRTARASPLHF. The CDR3 bases are TGTGCCAGCAGTGATAGGACAGCTCGGGCTTCACCCCTCCACTTT.

The chain has TRBV10-1 and TRBJ2-7; weak D call: TRBD2 (5 bases). The CDR3 covers 13 residues. Per the germline V gene, CDR1 is WNHNN and CDR2 is SYGVQD (reference sequence). V dropped 6 bases and J dropped 0 bases, with 9 bases sitting between them. This CDR3 is CASSKRHSYEQYF. The CDR3 region has the DNA TGCGCCAGCAGCAAGCGGCACTCCTACGAGCAGTACTTC.